What follows are 6 T cell receptor beta chains derived from one specimen sequenced in a study of TIL therapy for anti-PD-1-resistant metastatic lung cancer. Time point defined: pre-treatment sample, taken before nivolumab and TIL therapy. This was the immunoSEQ v3 assay. Some clones are missing from TCRdb's copy, which holds only in-frame ones; the method was immunoSEQ multiplex PCR. In the table there are more than 45,000 clones, less than 85% of which are singletons. This sample comprised blood, obtained at baseline. These receptors all stem from a person aged 25 to 85 with non-small cell lung cancer.

The chain employs TRBV11-3 and TRBJ2-7; D possibly matches TRBD1 or TRBD2 (7 bases each). The length of the CDR3 is 15 residues. Germline-derived CDR1 and CDR2 are SGHNT and YENEEA. V lost 4 bases and J lost 0, with 13 bases in between. DNA for the CDR3: TGTGCCAGCAGCTCAGGGGGGGTTGACTCCTACGAGCAGTACTTC. Residues: CASSSGGVDSYEQYF.

The genes are TRBV4-3 and TRBJ2-3; 7 bases align to TRBD2. The CDR3 contains 18 residues. The germline gives CDR1 LGHNA, CDR2 YSLEER. V lost 0 bases, J lost 4 bases, and 13 bases stayed unmatched. The CDR3 region has the DNA TGCGCCAGCAGCCAAGAAACGGTCGGGGGGACCTGGGCAGATACGCAGTATTTT. Protein product: CASSQETVGGTWADTQYF.

The genes are TRBV7-6 and TRBJ1-1; tentatively, D is TRBD1 (5 bases). The CDR3 is made up of 14 amino acids. V lost 7 bases, J lost 3 bases, and 15 bases lay in between. CDR1 and CDR2 from the germline V gene are SGHVS and FNYEAQ. This chain's CDR3 is CASTPGRLHTEAFF. The CDR3 DNA reads TGTGCCAGCACCCCAGGGCGGCTCCACACTGAAGCTTTCTTT.

The CDR3 bases are TGTGCCAGTGGAATACAGGGTTCGAACACTGAAGCTTTCTTT. It specifies CASGIQGSNTEAFF. V and J are TRBV19 and TRBJ1-1; TRBD1 is a possible D gene (6 bases). Trimming removed 8 bases from V and 1 base from J, with 14 bases in between. Germline values: CDR1 LNHDA, CDR2 SQIVND (reference sequence). The CDR3 length is 14 residues.

V gene TRBV4-2 combines with J gene TRBJ1-2; TRBD1 might be the D (5 bases). Germline assignment: CDR1 LGHNA and CDR2 YNFKEQ. The CDR3 length is 15 residues. The ends were cut back, 2 bases at V and 2 bases at J, with 12 bases in the middle. CDR3 sequence: CASSQSPGRNYGYTF. CDR3 sequence (DNA): TGTGCCAGCAGCCAATCTCCGGGGCGAAACTATGGCTACACCTTC.

V gene TRBV18 combines with J gene TRBJ1-5; 10 bases match TRBD1. The CDR3 consists of 15 residues. V dropped 5 bases and J dropped 7; count of bases not matched to a gene: 8. CDR1 and CDR2 from the germline V gene are KGHSH and LQKENI. The CDR3 DNA reads as TGTGCCAGCTCATTGGGCGGGACAGGGGTGCAGCCCCAGCATTTT. Translated: CASSLGGTGVQPQHF.